These 20 T cell receptor beta chains were sequenced from one sample in a study of blood T cell repertoires in COVID-19. Profiling relied on immunoSEQ multiplex PCR, and the TCRdb table lists in-frame clones only, not all of them. Found here are 75,000 to 100,000 clones, around 82% of them singletons; the top ten hold 5.5% to 7.5%. Material: peripheral blood. The source is a man aged 50 or older with active or convalescent COVID-19.

The rearrangement joins TRBV15 to TRBJ1-2; no clear D. This CDR3 contains 13 residues. CDR1 is LNHNV, CDR2 YYDKDF, per germline (reference sequence). Between the trimmed V and J ends, which lost 4 bases and 4 bases, there was a span of 10 bases. The CDR3 DNA is TGTGCCACCAGCACGGCAGGTCCCTATGGCTACACCTTC. It yields the protein CATSTAGPYGYTF.

J is TRBJ2-5 and V is TRBV10-2, with D maybe TRBD1 (6 bases). CDR3 length equals 16 residues. Germline assignment: CDR1 WSHSY and CDR2 SAAADI. Trimming took off 2 bases at V and 4 bases at J, with 17 bases between the two ends. As DNA, the CDR3 is TGCGCCAGCAGTGAGGTTCAGGGGTTCGGCGGAGAGACCCAGTACTTC. It translates to CASSEVQGFGGETQYF.

The chain has TRBV10-3 and TRBJ2-3, with 15 nucleotides matching TRBD2. Germline-derived CDR1 and CDR2 are ENHRY and SYGVKD. The J segment lost 6 bases and the V segment lost 8 bases, leaving 6 bases of the junction unmatched. The CDR3 loop spans 15 amino acids. CDR3 amino acids: CAIQGLAGGSDTQYF. CDR3 DNA: TGTGCCATCCAAGGACTAGCGGGGGGGTCGGATACGCAGTATTTT.

The CDR3 here is CASSTDRFYEQYV. In DNA form, the CDR3 reads TGCGCCAGCAGCACGGACAGATTTTACGAGCAGTACGTC. The chain is built from TRBV5-1 and TRBJ2-7; TRBD1 might be the D (6 bases). Germline V gene lookup returns CDR1 SGHRS and CDR2 YFSETQ. The CDR3 is 13 amino acids. V dropped 4 bases and J dropped 4 bases, with 12 bases sitting between them.

The rearrangement joins TRBV28 to TRBJ1-5; no clear D gene. The CDR3 has 12 amino acids. Trimming pared 5 bases from V and 9 bases from J, leaving 11 bases between. Germline lookup yields CDR1 MDHEN and CDR2 SYDVKM. For the CDR3, the DNA is TGTGCCAGCAGTCCCCCCAGTCTGCCCCAGCATTTT. This translates into CASSPPSLPQHF.

CDR3 loop: CASSFSEYNSPLHF. Here the CDR3 DNA reads TGTGCCAGCTCATTTAGTGAATATAATTCACCCCTCCACTTT. The rearrangement links TRBV18 to TRBJ1-6; D unclear. This CDR3 is built from 14 residues. Germline values: CDR1 KGHSH, CDR2 LQKENI. Trimming pared 5 bases from V and 4 bases from J, leaving 9 bases between.

The chain couples TRBV5-1 to TRBJ1-1; D uncertain. This CDR3 is built from 16 residues. Germline V gene data show CDR1 as SGHRS and CDR2 as YFSETQ. The ends were cut back, 4 bases at V and 6 bases at J, with 22 bases in the middle. The CDR3 bases are TGCGCCAGCAGCCCACGATCTGAGGGAGGGAGTTCTGAAGCTTTCTTT. Its translation: CASSPRSEGGSSEAFF. The variable domain in full, completed from reference TRBV5-1 and TRBJ1-1, reads KAGVTQTPRYLIKTRGQQVTLSCSPISGHRSVSWYQQTPGQGLQFLFEYFSETQRNKGNFPGRFSGRQFSNSRSEMNVSTLELGDSALYLCASSPRSEGGSSEAFFGQGTRLTVV.

In regard to this clone: A far larger clone is one nucleotide away, so this likely arose from a read error. The chain joins TRBV7-6 to TRBJ2-3; 9 nucleotides align to TRBD2. Looked up from germline, CDR1 is SGHVS and CDR2 is FNYEAQ. The CDR3 is 15 amino acids. The CDR3 spells CASRLAGGGGDTQYF. Written as DNA, the CDR3 is TGTGCCAGCAGGTTAGCGGGCGGGGGGGGAGATACGCAGTATTTT.

The V call is TRBV11-3, the J call TRBJ2-5, with 8 bases lining up with TRBD1. With V trimmed by 4 bases and J by 3 bases, 1 base remained unmatched. The germline V gene has CDR1 SGHNT and CDR2 YENEEA. This CDR3 contains 13 residues. CDR3: CASSSTGEETQYF. CDR3 coding DNA: TGTGCCAGCAGCTCGACAGGGGAAGAGACCCAGTACTTC.

The rearrangement links TRBV27 to TRBJ1-6; 7 nucleotides align to TRBD1. This CDR3 has 16 residues. Germline values: CDR1 MNHEY, CDR2 SMNVEV (reference sequence). V lost 7 bases and J lost 8; bases outside the gene matches: 14. Written as DNA, the CDR3 is TGTGCCAGCAAGTCCCCCGGGCAGGGGGAACATTCACCCCTCCACTTT. It encodes CASKSPGQGEHSPLHF.

The chain recombines TRBV7-9 with TRBJ1-1; 7 bases map to TRBD1. CDR3 length: 15 amino acids. Germline assignment: CDR1 SEHNR and CDR2 FQNEAQ (reference sequence). V dropped 5 bases and J dropped 0; count of bases not matched to a gene: 6. The DNA of the CDR3 is TGTGCCAGCAGCCCCCAGACAGGGTTGAACACTGAAGCTTTCTTT. Its protein is CASSPQTGLNTEAFF.

The V gene is TRBV19, the J gene TRBJ2-2; D unresolved. CDR1 and CDR2 (germline): LNHDA, SQIVND (reference sequence). Trimming cost V 6 bases and J 5 bases, with 4 bases left between them. CDR3 size: 11 residues. Here the CDR3 DNA reads TGTGCCAGTAGCACAACCGGGGAGCTGTTTTTT. Translating it yields CASSTTGELFF.

The rearrangement joins TRBV28 to TRBJ1-2; 7 bases fit TRBD1. Germline V gene lookup returns CDR1 MDHEN and CDR2 SYDVKM. The J segment lost 3 bases and the V segment lost 5 bases, leaving 9 bases of the junction unmatched. This CDR3 is built from 15 residues. The CDR3 protein is CASSIQTGLHYGYTF. The CDR3 nucleotides read TGTGCCAGCAGTATCCAGACAGGGTTGCACTATGGCTACACCTTC.

The chain recombines TRBV7-9 with TRBJ1-5, with TRBD1 matching over 10 bases. V lost 2 bases to trimming and J lost 5 bases; unmatched junction nucleotides: 6. The CDR3 is 16 residues long. Germline values: CDR1 SEHNR, CDR2 FQNEAQ (reference sequence). CDR3 in DNA: TGTGCCAGCAGCTTACACTCCGGGACAGGGGATCAGCCCCAGCATTTT. Its protein product is CASSLHSGTGDQPQHF.

This chain connects TRBV28 to TRBJ1-5, with 9 positions matching TRBD1. Trimming at V came to 4 bases and at J to 5 bases, leaving 6 bases not matched to a gene. The germline V gene encodes CDR1 MDHEN and CDR2 SYDVKM. This CDR3 contains 15 residues. CDR3 bases: TGTGCCAGCAGTTCCGGGACAGGGAACCATCAGCCCCAGCATTTT. Its translation: CASSSGTGNHQPQHF. The full variable domain, its missing parts supplied by reference TRBV28 and TRBJ1-5, is DVKVTQSSRYLVKRTGEKVFLECVQDMDHENMFWYRQDPGLGLRLIYFSYDVKMKEKGDIPEGYSVSREKKERFSLILESASTNQTSMYLCASSSGTGNHQPQHFGDGTRLSIL.

This clone was seen a handful of times. This sequence joins TRBV2 and TRBJ2-3; D call uncertain. There are 16 residues in the CDR3. CDR1 SNHLY and CDR2 FYNNEI come from the germline V gene. Trimming cost V 8 bases and J 0 bases, with 18 bases left between them. The CDR3 DNA reads as TGTGCCAGCCAGTTAAGACAACTCTCTAGCACAGATACGCAGTATTTT. It is translated as CASQLRQLSSTDTQYF.

The genes are TRBV9 and TRBJ1-4; 7 nucleotides match TRBD1. Unmatched junction bases numbered 12, after V lost 4 bases and J lost 6 bases. Germline V gene sequence: CDR1 SGDLS, CDR2 YYNGEE. The CDR3 extends over 16 amino acids. CDR3 DNA: TGTGCCAGCAGCCCGAGATCGGGCCAGGGGGATGAAAAACTGTTTTTT. Protein: CASSPRSGQGDEKLFF.

The CDR3 DNA is TGTGCCTGGAAGGGTACGGGGGGGGCGGATACGCAGTATTTT. As protein: CAWKGTGGADTQYF. This chain joins TRBV30 and TRBJ2-3; 8 nucleotides agree with TRBD2. From germline, CDR1 is GTSNPN and CDR2 SVGIG (reference sequence). J gave up 6 bases and V 4 bases, and 9 bases lay outside the gene matches. This CDR3 has 14 amino acids.

The rearrangement uses TRBV19 and TRBJ1-1, with 9 bases lining up with TRBD1. The V gene's germline CDR1 is LNHDA and CDR2 SQIVND (reference sequence). J lost 4 bases, V lost 6 bases, and 12 bases had no gene match. CDR3 length: 16 residues. CDR3 DNA sequence: TGTGCCAGTAGACGACCAGGGACAGGGTTAGTCACTGAAGCTTTCTTT. This gives the protein CASRRPGTGLVTEAFF.

The CDR3 DNA sequence: TGTGCCAGCAGCTTAGCGCCCCCGTGGAGGGACAGGGGGACAGATACGCAGTATTTT. Protein sequence: CASSLAPPWRDRGTDTQYF. The rearrangement uses TRBV7-8 and TRBJ2-3; 11 bases fit TRBD1. Germline V gene data show CDR1 as SGHVS and CDR2 as FQNEAQ. Trimming took 0 bases from V and 3 from J; bases not matched to a gene: 11. The CDR3 has 19 residues. Supplemented by reference TRBV7-8 and TRBJ2-3, the full variable domain reads GAGVSQSPRYKVAKRGQDVALRCDPISGHVSLFWYQQALGQGPEFLTYFQNEAQLDKSGLPSDRFFAERPEGSVSTLKIQRTQQEDSAVYLCASSLAPPWRDRGTDTQYFGPGTRLTVL.